A selection of T cell receptor beta chains follows, all from one sample in a study of CD8+ T cells in alopecia areata. This table comes from immunoSEQ multiplex PCR, and its TCRdb copy is limited to in-frame clones, with some not included. The repertoire consists of 200,000 to 250,000 clones, with 50% to 65% occurring once and the leading ten covering more than 0.4%. Sample: CD4+ T cells sorted from blood, taken at week 0. These receptors were obtained from a human donor with alopecia areata. Each CDR3 is given with its conserved first and last residue. Each record gives: CDR3 protein, CDR3 DNA, clone size, J gene, D gene, V gene. D genes are given only for firm matches. Not every row has a clone size; where given, it reads once, few, many or a size class.

CATGANYGYTF | TGTGCCACAGGGGCCAACTATGGCTACACCTTC | once | TRBJ1-2 | NA | TRBV25-1
CASSPFGAGKFF | TGTGCCAGCAGCCCCTTTGGGGCAGGGAAGTTCTTC | NA | TRBJ2-1 | NA | TRBV7-2
CAWRGVTGYTF | TGTGCCTGGAGGGGGGTTACGGGCTACACCTTC | few | TRBJ1-2 | NA | TRBV30
CASSLAGQGFQPQHF | TGCGCCAGCAGCTTGGCCGGACAGGGCTTTCAGCCCCAGCATTTT | NA | TRBJ1-5 | TRBD1 | TRBV5-1
CSVTEPWGHVLTF | TGCAGCGTTACAGAACCCTGGGGCCACGTCCTGACTTTC | NA | TRBJ2-6 | NA | TRBV29-1
CSVKRELNTGELFF | TGCAGCGTTAAGCGGGAGCTTAACACCGGGGAGCTGTTTTTT | NA | TRBJ2-2 | TRBD2 | TRBV29-1
CSVEGGTGELFF | TGCAGCGTTGAGGGGGGTACCGGGGAGCTGTTTTTT | NA | TRBJ2-2 | NA | TRBV29-1
CASSFGQSARTVYEQYF | TGCGCCAGCAGCTTTGGGCAATCGGCTCGGACCGTCTACGAGCAGTACTTC | few | TRBJ2-7 | NA | TRBV5-1
CAWSAGQAYNEQFF | TGTGCCTGGAGTGCCGGACAGGCATACAATGAGCAGTTCTTC | once | TRBJ2-1 | TRBD1 | TRBV30
CASRTDLGETQYF | TGTGCCAGCAGGACCGACCTGGGGGAGACCCAGTACTTC | few | TRBJ2-5 | NA | TRBV2
CSAPLNYGYTF | TGCAGTGCTCCCCTGAACTATGGCTACACCTTC | NA | TRBJ1-2 | NA | TRBV20-1
CAWWRDRGHHGYTF | TGTGCCTGGTGGAGGGACAGGGGGCACCATGGCTACACCTTC | few | TRBJ1-2 | TRBD1 | TRBV30
CASSRDRASNEQYF | TGTGCCAGCAGTCGAGACAGGGCAAGTAACGAGCAGTACTTC | NA | TRBJ2-7 | TRBD1 | TRBV6-5
CASSFLAGETDTQYF | TGCGCCAGCAGCTTCTTAGCGGGAGAAACAGATACGCAGTATTTT | NA | TRBJ2-3 | TRBD2 | TRBV5-1
CASSYNLIPNEKLFF | TGTGCCAGCAGCTATAACCTGATCCCTAATGAAAAACTGTTTTTT | NA | TRBJ1-4 | NA | TRBV5-6
CASSPGQGGNIQYF | TGTGCCAGCAGCCCGGGACAGGGCGGGAACATTCAGTACTTC | NA | TRBJ2-4 | TRBD1 | TRBV7-2
CASSRPSGGAYNEQFF | TGTGCCAGCAGCCGCCCTAGCGGGGGGGCGTACAATGAGCAGTTCTTC | few | TRBJ2-1 | TRBD2 | TRBV5-6
CASSLTGTRGYTF | TGTGCCAGCAGTCTGACAGGGACTCGTGGCTACACCTTC | NA | TRBJ1-2 | TRBD1 | TRBV7-3
CAWRGTGVFLEQYF | TGTGCCTGGAGGGGGACAGGGGTGTTTCTCGAGCAGTACTTC | once | TRBJ2-7 | TRBD1 | TRBV30
CSVGRNQAEAFF | TGCAGCGTTGGGCGCAACCAAGCTGAAGCTTTCTTT | few | TRBJ1-1 | NA | TRBV29-1
CSVEGGSNGNEQFF | TGCAGCGTTGAAGGAGGGAGTAACGGCAATGAGCAGTTCTTC | few | TRBJ2-1 | NA | TRBV29-1
CASRERFAYEQYF | TGCGCCAGCCGGGAAAGGTTTGCCTACGAGCAGTACTTC | NA | TRBJ2-7 | NA | TRBV5-1
CASSPRKIKETQYF | TGTGCCAGCTCACCTCGGAAAATTAAAGAGACCCAGTACTTC | few | TRBJ2-5 | NA | TRBV18
CSVVQGSNEQFF | TGCAGCGTTGTACAGGGCTCCAATGAGCAGTTCTTC | NA | TRBJ2-1 | NA | TRBV29-1
CASSRLRDRIFGYTF | TGTGCCAGCAGCCGTCTCCGGGACAGAATTTTTGGCTACACCTTC | NA | TRBJ1-2 | TRBD1 | TRBV14
CSVAGSTYEQYF | TGCAGCGTTGCAGGTTCCACCTACGAGCAGTACTTC | many | TRBJ2-7 | NA | TRBV29-1
CASSSGQNTEAFF | TGTGCCAGCAGCTCCGGACAGAACACTGAAGCTTTCTTT | NA | TRBJ1-1 | NA | TRBV7-3
CASSVGLRSVETQYF | TGTGCCAGCAGCGTGGGGCTGAGGTCGGTAGAGACCCAGTACTTC | NA | TRBJ2-5 | NA | TRBV6-1
CASTLAGGPLNEQFF | TGCGCCAGCACCTTAGCGGGAGGGCCACTTAATGAGCAGTTCTTC | few | TRBJ2-1 | TRBD2 | TRBV5-1
CASSPTRLPKNNEQFF | TGTGCCAGCAGCCCGACAAGGTTGCCAAAAAACAATGAGCAGTTCTTC | NA | TRBJ2-1 | NA | TRBV7-8
CAVSSGANVLTF | TGTGCCGTTAGCTCTGGGGCCAACGTCCTGACTTTC | NA | TRBJ2-6 | NA | TRBV13
CASSYGGYYNSPLHF | TGTGCCAGCAGTTACGGCGGATACTATAATTCACCCCTCCACTTT | NA | TRBJ1-6 | NA | TRBV6-5
CASTRAGVQGTEQYF | TGTGCCAGCACCCGAGCGGGGGTCCAGGGAACGGAGCAGTACTTC | NA | TRBJ2-7 | TRBD2 | TRBV6-1
CATGLNWDTEAFF | TGCGCCACAGGGCTTAACTGGGACACTGAAGCTTTCTTT | NA | TRBJ1-1 | NA | TRBV5-1
CASSLNPGTVYEQYF | TGTGCCAGCAGCTTAAACCCAGGTACGGTCTACGAGCAGTACTTC | NA | TRBJ2-7 | NA | TRBV11-2
CASSPGAYVGGYTF | TGTGCCAGCAGTCCTGGGGCCTATGTGGGTGGCTACACCTTC | few | TRBJ1-2 | NA | TRBV2
CASSFGVDRAYGYTF | TGTGCCAGCAGCTTTGGTGTTGACAGGGCGTATGGCTACACCTTC | few | TRBJ1-2 | TRBD1 | TRBV11-2
CASSLRQSEGANVLTF | TGTGCCAGCAGCTTGAGACAGTCTGAAGGGGCCAACGTCCTGACTTTC | NA | TRBJ2-6 | NA | TRBV11-2
CASSLVVRYQETQYF | TGTGCCAGCAGCTTAGTGGTCCGGTACCAAGAGACCCAGTACTTC | NA | TRBJ2-5 | NA | TRBV11-2
CASSLNRGEKLFF | TGTGCCAGCAGCCTAAACAGGGGGGAAAAACTGTTTTTT | NA | TRBJ1-4 | TRBD1 | TRBV7-8
CAWSVRRQIPTYEQYF | TGTGCCTGGAGTGTACGGCGGCAGATACCAACCTACGAGCAGTACTTC | NA | TRBJ2-7 | NA | TRBV30
CASSFLPGTGGFQPQHF | TGTGCCAGCAGCTTTTTGCCCGGGACAGGGGGCTTTCAGCCCCAGCATTTT | NA | TRBJ1-5 | TRBD1 | TRBV5-6
CSVEQQRNTEAFF | TGCAGCGTTGAGCAGCAGAGGAACACTGAAGCTTTCTTT | NA | TRBJ1-1 | NA | TRBV29-1
CASSKRGTREETQYF | TGTGCCAGCAGCAAAAGGGGGACTAGAGAAGAGACCCAGTACTTC | few | TRBJ2-5 | TRBD2 | TRBV6-5
CASRGVSDTQYF | TGTGCCAGCAGAGGAGTTTCAGATACGCAGTATTTT | NA | TRBJ2-3 | NA | TRBV13
CASSVRENYGYTF | TGTGCCAGCAGTGTCAGGGAGAACTATGGCTACACCTTC | NA | TRBJ1-2 | NA | TRBV9
CASSALSGGYTF | TGCGCCAGCAGCGCACTGAGCGGTGGCTACACCTTC | NA | TRBJ1-2 | NA | TRBV5-1
CASSSPLGDAKNIQYF | TGTGCCAGCAGTTCCCCGTTGGGGGACGCCAAAAACATTCAGTACTTC | once | TRBJ2-4 | NA | TRBV27
CASSLGPGKTKNIQYF | TGTGCCAGCAGCCTCGGGCCAGGGAAAACCAAAAACATTCAGTACTTC | few | TRBJ2-4 | NA | TRBV7-6
CSVAPRQGSYEQYF | TGCAGCGTTGCCCCTCGACAGGGATCCTACGAGCAGTACTTC | NA | TRBJ2-7 | TRBD1 | TRBV29-1
CASKESRRNTGELFF | TGTGCCAGTAAGGAGAGCCGACGAAACACCGGGGAGCTGTTTTTT | NA | TRBJ2-2 | NA | TRBV19
CASSRRGEQPQHF | TGTGCCAGCAGTCGGAGGGGAGAACAGCCCCAGCATTTT | once | TRBJ1-5 | NA | TRBV2
CSVEDDRGGFYEQYF | TGCAGCGTTGAGGACGACAGGGGAGGGTTCTACGAGCAGTACTTC | many | TRBJ2-7 | NA | TRBV29-1
CASSLEASGNEQFF | TGCGCCAGCAGCTTGGAGGCTAGCGGGAATGAGCAGTTCTTC | few | TRBJ2-1 | TRBD2 | TRBV5-1
CASSELAGYNEQFF | TGTGCCAGCAGTGAACTAGCGGGCTACAATGAGCAGTTCTTC | NA | TRBJ2-1 | TRBD2 | TRBV25-1
CATSQLAGGKDEQFF | TGTGCCACCTCCCAGCTAGCGGGAGGGAAGGATGAGCAGTTCTTC | once | TRBJ2-1 | TRBD2 | TRBV19
CASSLNVGEAFF | TGTGCCAGCAGCTTAAATGTTGGGGAAGCTTTCTTT | NA | TRBJ1-1 | NA | TRBV7-2
CASSLARLALPDTQYF | TGTGCCAGCAGCTTAGCGCGCCTAGCCCTCCCAGATACGCAGTATTTT | NA | TRBJ2-3 | NA | TRBV7-2
CASSLILRGIQYF | TGTGCCAGCAGCCTAATCCTACGGGGAATTCAGTACTTC | NA | TRBJ2-4 | NA | TRBV14
CAWGLGNVDTQYF | TGTGCCTGGGGTCTAGGAAACGTGGATACGCAGTATTTT | NA | TRBJ2-3 | NA | TRBV30